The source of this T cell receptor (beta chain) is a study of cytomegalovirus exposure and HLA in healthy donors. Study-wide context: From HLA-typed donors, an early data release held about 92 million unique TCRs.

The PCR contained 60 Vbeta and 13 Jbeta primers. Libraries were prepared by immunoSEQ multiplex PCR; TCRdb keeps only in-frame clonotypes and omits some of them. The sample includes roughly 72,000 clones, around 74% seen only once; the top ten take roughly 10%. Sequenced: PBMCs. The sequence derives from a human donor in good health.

The DNA of the CDR3 is TGTGCCAGCAGCTTAAGTGGGACAGGCTCCTACGAGCAGTACTTC. This sequence encodes CASSLSGTGSYEQYF. The chain uses TRBV7-3 and TRBJ2-7, with 8 bases matching TRBD1. Looked up from germline, CDR1 is SGHTA and CDR2 is FQGTGA. The ends lost 1 base at V and 0 bases at J; junction bases unmatched: 2. This CDR3 spans 15 amino acids.